This TCR beta chain was recovered during a study of OX40 agonist ivuxolimab in advanced cancers. This clone was detected a few times. The germline gene is not matched at one end of the junction; a read error may be the cause. Produced via immunoSEQ multiplex PCR; TCRdb's table is partial and in-frame only. Of roughly 24,000 clones detected, around 85% appear once; the ten largest clones hold roughly 35%. The CDR3 length is 15 residues. Looked up from germline, CDR1 is PRHDT and CDR2 is FYEKMQ (reference sequence). The chain links TRBV13 to TRBJ2-7; maybe TRBD2 (7 bases). The sequence was obtained from an adult with an advanced solid tumor such as melanoma, head and neck, liver or kidney cancer. Specimen: CD4+ or CD8+ T cells sorted from blood, collected in a trial of the OX40 agonist ivuxolimab. The CDR3 region is CASTLRGEGIHEQYF. The CDR3 DNA reads TGTGCCAGCACCTTAAGGGGGGAGGGGATCCACGAGCAGTACTTC.